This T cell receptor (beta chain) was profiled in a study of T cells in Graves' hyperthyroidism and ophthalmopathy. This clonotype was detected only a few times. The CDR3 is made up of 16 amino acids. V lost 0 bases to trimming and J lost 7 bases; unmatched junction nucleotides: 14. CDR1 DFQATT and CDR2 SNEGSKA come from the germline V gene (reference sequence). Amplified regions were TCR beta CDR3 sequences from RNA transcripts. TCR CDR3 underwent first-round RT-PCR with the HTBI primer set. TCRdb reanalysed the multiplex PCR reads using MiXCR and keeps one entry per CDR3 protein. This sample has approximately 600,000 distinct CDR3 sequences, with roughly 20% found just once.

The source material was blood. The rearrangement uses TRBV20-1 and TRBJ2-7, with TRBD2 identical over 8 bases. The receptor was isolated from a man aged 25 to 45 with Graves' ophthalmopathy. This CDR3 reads CSARDYLAGGHGEQYF. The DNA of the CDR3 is TGCAGTGCTAGAGATTACCTTGCGGGAGGCCATGGTGAGCAGTACTTC.